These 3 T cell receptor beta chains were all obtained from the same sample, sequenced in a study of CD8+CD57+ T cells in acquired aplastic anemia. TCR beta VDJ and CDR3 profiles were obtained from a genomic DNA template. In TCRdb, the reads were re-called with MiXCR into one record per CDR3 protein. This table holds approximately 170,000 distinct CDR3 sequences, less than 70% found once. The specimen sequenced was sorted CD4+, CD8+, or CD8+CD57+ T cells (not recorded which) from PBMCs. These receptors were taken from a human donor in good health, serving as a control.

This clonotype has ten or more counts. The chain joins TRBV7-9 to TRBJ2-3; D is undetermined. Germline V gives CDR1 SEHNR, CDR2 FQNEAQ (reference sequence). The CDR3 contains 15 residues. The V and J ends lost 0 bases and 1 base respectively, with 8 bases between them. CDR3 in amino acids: CASSLALTRTDTQYF. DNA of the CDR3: TGTGCCAGCAGCTTAGCACTTACTCGCACAGATACGCAGTATTTT.

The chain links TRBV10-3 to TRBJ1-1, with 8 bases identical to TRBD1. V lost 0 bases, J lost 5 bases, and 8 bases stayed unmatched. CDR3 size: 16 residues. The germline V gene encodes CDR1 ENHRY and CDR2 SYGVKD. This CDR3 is CAISESRGQGRTEAFF. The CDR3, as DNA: TGTGCCATCAGTGAGTCGAGAGGACAGGGAAGAACTGAAGCTTTCTTT.

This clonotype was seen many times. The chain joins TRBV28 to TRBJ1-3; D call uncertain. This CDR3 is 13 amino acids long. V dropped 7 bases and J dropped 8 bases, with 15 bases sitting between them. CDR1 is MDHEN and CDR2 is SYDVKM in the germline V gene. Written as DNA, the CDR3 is TGTGCCAGCAAGACGATGCTGGTGGACACCATATATTTT. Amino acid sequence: CASKTMLVDTIYF.